The 17 T cell receptor beta chains reported below all come from one sample, sequenced in a study of T cells in tuberculosis. Sequenced by immunoSEQ multiplex PCR; TCRdb stores in-frame clones only, minus some. This table has about 34,000 clones, approximately 93% appearing once. The time point is: new active TB diagnosis, blood taken before or within 7 days of starting treatment. Sequencing was performed on PBMCs, taken at tuberculosis diagnosis. These receptors were taken from an adult with tuberculosis.

The V and J genes are TRBV13 and TRBJ2-5; 13 nucleotides agree with TRBD2. Per the germline V gene, CDR1 is PRHDT and CDR2 is FYEKMQ (reference sequence). V was clipped by 5 bases and J by 3 bases; unmatched bases: 3. The CDR3 covers 15 residues. CDR3 bases: TGTGCCAGCAGCCCTGGGACTAGCGGGGAAGAGACCCAGTACTTC. The encoded protein is CASSPGTSGEETQYF.

The rearrangement uses TRBV5-1 and TRBJ2-3, with 10 bases aligning to TRBD1. Germline trimming cut 0 bases from V and 5 bases from J; bases unmatched to any gene: 3. This CDR3 has 15 amino acids. Germline CDR1 SGHRS, CDR2 YFSETQ. CDR3 in DNA: TGCGCCAGCAGCTTGGACGGGGACAGGGGAGATACGCAGTATTTT. Its protein is CASSLDGDRGDTQYF. Using reference TRBV5-1 and TRBJ2-3 for the parts outside the CDR3, the full variable domain is KAGVTQTPRYLIKTRGQQVTLSCSPISGHRSVSWYQQTPGQGLQFLFEYFSETQRNKGNFPGRFSGRQFSNSRSEMNVSTLELGDSALYLCASSLDGDRGDTQYFGPGTRLTVL.

The CDR3 loop is CASSIGDSTEAFF. The CDR3 DNA sequence: TGTGCCAGTAGTATAGGAGACAGCACTGAAGCTTTCTTT. The V and J genes are TRBV19 and TRBJ1-1; D might be TRBD1 (5 bases). CDR3 length equals 13 residues. Germline V lookup: CDR1 LNHDA, CDR2 SQIVND (reference sequence). Trimming shortened V by 1 base and J by 4 bases, and 7 bases separated the two germline ends. Full variable domain (outside the CDR3, taken from reference TRBV19 and TRBJ1-1): DGGITQSPKYLFRKEGQNVTLSCEQNLNHDAMYWYRQDPGQGLRLIYYSQIVNDFQKGDIAEGYSVSREKKESFPLTVTSAQKNPTAFYLCASSIGDSTEAFFGQGTRLTVV.

CDR3 in DNA: TGTGCCAGCAGCTTGGGGACTAGCGGACCCACAGATACGCAGTATTTT. Protein product: CASSLGTSGPTDTQYF. V gene TRBV13 combines with J gene TRBJ2-3; 11 nucleotides line up with TRBD2. CDR1 and CDR2 (germline): PRHDT, FYEKMQ (reference sequence). This CDR3 has 16 residues. Germline trimming cut 3 bases from V and 2 bases from J; bases unmatched to any gene: 4.

The chain carries TRBV5-1 and TRBJ2-7; 10 bases align to TRBD2. The CDR3 is 14 amino acids. The V segment lost 2 bases and the J segment 2 bases; nucleotides outside the gene matches: 1. Germline V gene lookup returns CDR1 SGHRS and CDR2 YFSETQ. This CDR3 reads CASSLAGGPYEQYF. As DNA, the CDR3 is TGCGCCAGCAGCTTAGCGGGAGGGCCCTACGAGCAGTACTTC. Supplemented by reference TRBV5-1 and TRBJ2-7, the full variable domain reads KAGVTQTPRYLIKTRGQQVTLSCSPISGHRSVSWYQQTPGQGLQFLFEYFSETQRNKGNFPGRFSGRQFSNSRSEMNVSTLELGDSALYLCASSLAGGPYEQYFGPGTRLTVT.

The chain links TRBV19 to TRBJ1-1, with TRBD1 identical over 8 bases. The CDR3 is 12 residues long. J was trimmed by 9 bases and V by 5 bases; bases with no gene match: 5. The germline gives CDR1 LNHDA, CDR2 SQIVND (reference sequence). The CDR3 sequence: CASSPGGAKAFF. The CDR3 DNA is TGTGCCAGTAGTCCAGGGGGCGCGAAAGCTTTCTTT.

This chain joins TRBV27 and TRBJ2-3, with 13 bases aligning to TRBD2. This CDR3 is 20 amino acids long. V was clipped by 2 bases and J by 3 bases; unmatched bases: 14. The germline V gene encodes CDR1 MNHEY and CDR2 SMNVEV (reference sequence). The CDR3 loop is CASSLMKLAGGFGPTDTQYF. The CDR3 coding sequence is TGTGCCAGCAGTTTAATGAAACTAGCGGGAGGGTTCGGGCCGACAGATACGCAGTATTTT.

The CDR3 protein is CASGPDRDTEAFF. CDR3 coding DNA: TGTGCTAGTGGCCCTGACAGGGACACTGAAGCTTTCTTT. The genes are TRBV12-5 and TRBJ1-1, with 7 bases identical to TRBD1. The CDR3 is made up of 13 amino acids. After removal of 6 bases from V and 3 bases from J, the junction contained 4 bases not matched to a gene. Looked up from germline, CDR1 is LGHNT and CDR2 is FRNRAP.

This clone has just one count. The chain employs TRBV11-2 and TRBJ1-5, with TRBD1 identical over 7 bases. The CDR3 loop spans 15 amino acids. V gave up 5 bases and J gave up 7 bases; unmatched junction bases: 11. Looked up from germline, CDR1 is SGHAT and CDR2 is FQNNGV. CDR3 DNA: TGTGCCAGCAGCCGAACGAGGGGGCGCGAACAGCCCCAGCATTTT. Its translation is CASSRTRGREQPQHF.

This chain links TRBV18 with TRBJ2-3, with 12 bases fitting TRBD2. This CDR3 is built from 15 residues. The V gene end was trimmed by 8 bases and the J gene end by 6 bases; junction bases not matched to a gene: 9. CDR1 and CDR2 (germline): KGHSH, LQKENI. The CDR3 DNA reads TGTGCCAGCACTCGACTAGCGGGAGAGGGGGATACGCAGTATTTT. It is translated as CASTRLAGEGDTQYF.

This chain links TRBV6-5 with TRBJ2-1, with TRBD1 as a possible D gene (6 bases). Germline assignment: CDR1 MNHEY and CDR2 SVGAGI. The V end lost 6 bases, the J end lost 0 bases, and 12 bases lay between the germline ends. This CDR3 is built from 15 residues. CDR3 region: CASSPTGSSYNEQFF. DNA of the CDR3: TGTGCCAGCAGCCCCACAGGGAGCTCCTACAATGAGCAGTTCTTC.

The V gene is TRBV19, the J gene TRBJ2-7; D is possibly TRBD2 (5 bases). The CDR3 is made up of 15 amino acids. Per the germline V gene, CDR1 is LNHDA and CDR2 is SQIVND (reference sequence). V lost 0 bases and J lost 2, with 11 bases in between. DNA of the CDR3: TGTGCCAGTAGTATAGACGGGAACCGCCCCTACGAGCAGTACTTC. Its protein product is CASSIDGNRPYEQYF.

The rearrangement links TRBV5-1 to TRBJ2-3, with TRBD1 matching over 11 bases. Germline CDR1 SGHRS, CDR2 YFSETQ. The CDR3 totals 16 residues. V dropped 2 bases and J dropped 1; count of bases not matched to a gene: 3. Here the CDR3 reads CASSLGTGGRTDTQYF. DNA for the CDR3: TGCGCCAGCAGCTTAGGGACAGGGGGACGCACAGATACGCAGTATTTT.

This clone has only one observation. The chain couples TRBV28 to TRBJ2-3, with 9 bases matching TRBD2. V lost 7 bases, J lost 0 bases, and 20 bases stayed unmatched. Germline V gene data show CDR1 as MDHEN and CDR2 as SYDVKM. This CDR3 spans 20 amino acids. The CDR3 DNA reads TGTGCCAGCACTTCTTCAGGACTAGCGATAGAAGGGTCTAGCACAGATACGCAGTATTTT. Its translation is CASTSSGLAIEGSSTDTQYF.

This rearrangement joins TRBV27 to TRBJ1-6; D uncertain. From germline, CDR1 is MNHEY and CDR2 SMNVEV (reference sequence). The CDR3 sequence is 13 residues long. V was shortened by 3 bases and J by 8 bases, with 8 bases between the two germline ends. The CDR3 spells CASSFAGYSPLHF. The CDR3 DNA follows: TGTGCCAGCAGTTTTGCGGGTTATTCACCCCTCCACTTT.

The chain is built from TRBV12-5 and TRBJ1-1, with a weak D call TRBD1 (5 bases). Trimming took 2 bases from V and 6 from J, leaving 10 bases between them. CDR3 length: 13 residues. Looked up from germline, CDR1 is LGHNT and CDR2 is FRNRAP. The CDR3 DNA follows: TGTGCTAGTGGTTTGCGTCAGGGCGCTGAAGCTTTCTTT. Translated, it gives CASGLRQGAEAFF.

This sequence joins TRBV6-5 and TRBJ2-1, with TRBD2 identical over 15 bases. Germline V gene data show CDR1 as MNHEY and CDR2 as SVGAGI. V was pared by 4 bases and J by 10 bases, with 2 bases of the junction left unmatched. CDR3 length equals 14 residues. The CDR3 DNA sequence: TGTGCCAGCAGTTTGGGACTAGCGGGAGGCGAGCAGTTCTTC. It is translated as CASSLGLAGGEQFF.